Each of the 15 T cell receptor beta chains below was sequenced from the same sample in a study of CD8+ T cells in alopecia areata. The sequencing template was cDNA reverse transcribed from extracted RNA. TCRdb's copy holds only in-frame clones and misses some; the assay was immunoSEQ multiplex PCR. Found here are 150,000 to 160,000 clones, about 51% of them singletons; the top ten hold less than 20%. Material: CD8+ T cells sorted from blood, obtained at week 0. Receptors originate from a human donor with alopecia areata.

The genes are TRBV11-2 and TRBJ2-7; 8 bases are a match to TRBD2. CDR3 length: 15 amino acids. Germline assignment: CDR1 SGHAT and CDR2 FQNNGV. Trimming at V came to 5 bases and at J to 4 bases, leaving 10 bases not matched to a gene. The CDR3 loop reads CASSPSSGGEYEQYF. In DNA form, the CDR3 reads TGTGCCAGCAGCCCCTCATCCGGGGGGGAGTACGAGCAGTACTTC. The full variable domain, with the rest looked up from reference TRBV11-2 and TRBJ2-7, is EAGVAQSPRYKIIEKRQSVAFWCNPISGHATLYWYQQILGQGPKLLIQFQNNGVVDDSQLPKDRFSAERLKGVDSTLKIQPAKLEDSAVYLCASSPSSGGEYEQYFGPGTRLTVT.

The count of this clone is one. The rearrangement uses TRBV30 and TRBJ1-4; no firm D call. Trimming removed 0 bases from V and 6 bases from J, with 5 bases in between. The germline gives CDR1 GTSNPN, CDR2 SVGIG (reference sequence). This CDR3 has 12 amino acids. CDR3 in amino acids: CAWSVYDEKLFF. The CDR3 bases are TGTGCCTGGAGTGTTTATGATGAAAAACTGTTTTTT. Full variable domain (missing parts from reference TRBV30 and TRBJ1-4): SQTIHQWPATLVQPVGSPLSLECTVEGTSNPNLYWYRQAAGRGLQLLFYSVGIGQISSEVPQNLSASRPQDRQFILSSKKLLLSDSGFYLCAWSVYDEKLFFGSGTQLSVL.

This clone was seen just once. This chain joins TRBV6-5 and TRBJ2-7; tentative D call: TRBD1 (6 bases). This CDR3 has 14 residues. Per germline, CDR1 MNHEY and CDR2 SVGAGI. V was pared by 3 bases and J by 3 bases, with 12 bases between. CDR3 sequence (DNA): TGTGCCAGCAGTTATAAGGGGGACAACTACGAGCAGTACTTC. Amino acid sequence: CASSYKGDNYEQYF.

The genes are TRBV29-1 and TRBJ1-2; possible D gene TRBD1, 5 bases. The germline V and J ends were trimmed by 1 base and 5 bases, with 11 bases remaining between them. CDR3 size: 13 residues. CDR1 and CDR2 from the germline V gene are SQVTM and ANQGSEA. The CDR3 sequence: CSVEVDIFYGYTF. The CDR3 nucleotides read TGCAGCGTTGAAGTGGACATCTTTTATGGCTACACCTTC.

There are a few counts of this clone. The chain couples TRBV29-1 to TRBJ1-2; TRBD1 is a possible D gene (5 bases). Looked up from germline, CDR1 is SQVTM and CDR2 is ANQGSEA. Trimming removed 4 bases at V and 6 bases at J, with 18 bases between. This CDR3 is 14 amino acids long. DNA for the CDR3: TGCAGCGTTGTTCCGAATGACAGAACCAATGGCTACACCTTC. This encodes CSVVPNDRTNGYTF.

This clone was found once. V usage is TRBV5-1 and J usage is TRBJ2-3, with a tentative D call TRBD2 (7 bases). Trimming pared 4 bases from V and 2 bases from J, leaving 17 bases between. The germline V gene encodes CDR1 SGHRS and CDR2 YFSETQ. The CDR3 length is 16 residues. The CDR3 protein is CASSPGRGGYTDTQYF. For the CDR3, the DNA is TGCGCCAGCAGCCCCGGGCGCGGGGGCTACACAGATACGCAGTATTTT.

This CDR3 reads CASSSEGTDTQYF. For the CDR3, the DNA is TGTGCCAGCAGCTCCGAGGGCACAGATACGCAGTATTTT. The chain links TRBV7-9 to TRBJ2-3; D is uncertain. The length of the CDR3 is 13 residues. The V gene lost 4 bases and the J gene lost 1 base, with 6 bases spanning the gap. Germline loops: CDR1 SEHNR, CDR2 FQNEAQ (reference sequence).

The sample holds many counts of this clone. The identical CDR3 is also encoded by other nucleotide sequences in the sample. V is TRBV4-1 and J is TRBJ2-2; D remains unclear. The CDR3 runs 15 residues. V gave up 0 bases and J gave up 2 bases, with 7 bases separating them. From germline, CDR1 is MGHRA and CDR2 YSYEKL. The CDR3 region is CASSQDRQNTGELFF. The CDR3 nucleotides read TGCGCCAGCAGCCAAGATCGGCAAAACACCGGGGAGCTGTTTTTT.

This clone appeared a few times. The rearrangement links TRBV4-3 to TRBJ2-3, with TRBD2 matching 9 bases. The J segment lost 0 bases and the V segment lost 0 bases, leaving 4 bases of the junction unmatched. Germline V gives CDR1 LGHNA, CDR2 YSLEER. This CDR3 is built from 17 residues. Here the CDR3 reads CASSQEVAGASTDTQYF. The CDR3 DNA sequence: TGCGCCAGCAGCCAAGAAGTAGCGGGGGCCAGCACAGATACGCAGTATTTT.

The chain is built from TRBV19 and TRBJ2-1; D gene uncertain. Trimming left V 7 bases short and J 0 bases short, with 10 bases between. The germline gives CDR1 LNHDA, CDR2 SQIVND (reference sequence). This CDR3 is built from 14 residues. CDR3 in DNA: TGTGCCAGTAACCACTTGAGCTCCTACAATGAGCAGTTCTTC. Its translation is CASNHLSSYNEQFF. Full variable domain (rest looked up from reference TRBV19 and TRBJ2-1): DGGITQSPKYLFRKEGQNVTLSCEQNLNHDAMYWYRQDPGQGLRLIYYSQIVNDFQKGDIAEGYSVSREKKESFPLTVTSAQKNPTAFYLCASNHLSSYNEQFFGPGTRLTVL.

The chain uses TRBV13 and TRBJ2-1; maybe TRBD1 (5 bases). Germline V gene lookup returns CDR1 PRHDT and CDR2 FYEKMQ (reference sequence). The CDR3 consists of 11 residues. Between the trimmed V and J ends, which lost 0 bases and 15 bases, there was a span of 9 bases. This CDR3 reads CASSLGGVWFF. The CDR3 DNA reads TGTGCCAGCAGCTTAGGAGGGGTTTGGTTCTTC.

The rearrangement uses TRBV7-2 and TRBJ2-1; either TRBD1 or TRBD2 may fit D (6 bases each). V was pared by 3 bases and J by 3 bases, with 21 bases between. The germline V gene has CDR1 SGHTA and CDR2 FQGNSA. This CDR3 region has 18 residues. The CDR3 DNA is TGTGCCAGCAGCTTTTCCCTGGTGACTAGAGGGGGCTACAATGAGCAGTTCTTC. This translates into CASSFSLVTRGGYNEQFF.

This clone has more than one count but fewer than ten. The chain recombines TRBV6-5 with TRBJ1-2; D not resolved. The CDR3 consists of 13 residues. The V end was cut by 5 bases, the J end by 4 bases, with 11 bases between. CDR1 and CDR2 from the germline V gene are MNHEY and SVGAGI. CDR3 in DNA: TGTGCCAGCAGTCCCACAAGCCCCTATGGCTACACCTTC. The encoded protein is CASSPTSPYGYTF.

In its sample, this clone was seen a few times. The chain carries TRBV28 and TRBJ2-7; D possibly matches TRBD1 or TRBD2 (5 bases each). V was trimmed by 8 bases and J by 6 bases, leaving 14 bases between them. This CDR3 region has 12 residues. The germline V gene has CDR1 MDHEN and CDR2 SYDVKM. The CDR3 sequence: CASSVAGSEQYF. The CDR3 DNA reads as TGTGCCAGCTCAGTTGCAGGGAGCGAGCAGTACTTC.

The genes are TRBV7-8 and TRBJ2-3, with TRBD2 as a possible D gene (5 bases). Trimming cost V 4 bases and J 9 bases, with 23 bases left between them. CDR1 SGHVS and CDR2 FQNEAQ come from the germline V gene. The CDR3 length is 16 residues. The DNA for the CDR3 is TGTGCCAGCAGCTCCCTGGGAGACTTACGGCTTGGGACGCAGTATTTT. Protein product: CASSSLGDLRLGTQYF.